Given below is one T cell receptor (beta chain) in context. The target antigen is unknown. This CDR3 is also generated by other DNA sequences in the sample. Germline V gene sequence: CDR1 DFQATT, CDR2 SNEGSKA (reference sequence). V was trimmed by 0 bases and J by 7 bases, leaving 6 bases between them. The CDR3 is 11 amino acids. These data are taken from a study of shared clonotypes between healthy human individuals. The overall study: Each donor had three CD4 naive, three CD4 memory, two CD8 naive and one CD8 memory plate. Study-wide findings and caveats: Rarefaction demonstrated incomplete sorted-subset sequencing despite large depth. A limitation of the genetic and exposure-history diversity represented arose from few donors.

Assay: immunoSEQ multiplex PCR; the TCRdb copy retains only in-frame clones and omits some. The data show approximately 2,200,000 clones, about 93% seen once. As defined, naive CD8 cells were CD45RO-negative and positively selected for CCR7, with terminally differentiated effector memory CD45RA+ cells excluded. Donors comprised healthy HIV-negative adults lacking recent acute infections or vaccinations. This rearrangement joins TRBV20-1 to TRBJ1-1; D remains ambiguous. The TCR comes from a man between 18 and 35 years old in good health. Some clones in this sample may be carry-over from other donors' samples. Sequencing input: naive CD8+ T cells from PBMCs. The CDR3 sequence is CSARDSVEAFF. The CDR3 region has the DNA TGCAGTGCTAGAGATTCCGTTGAAGCTTTCTTT.